What follows are 32 T cell receptor beta chains derived from one specimen sequenced in a study of T cell repertoires in cytomegalovirus infection. Their recognized antigens are unknown. TCRdb recomputed calls from the reads with MiXCR, one row per CDR3 protein. The top ten clones hold roughly 14% of a sample with around 300,000 distinct CDR3 sequences, more than 20% of them seen once. The input for sequencing was cultured PBMCs, taken from culture after CMV antigen stimulation. These receptors came from a human donor in good health (CMV status not recorded). Some clones in this sample may be carry-over from other donors' samples.

This clonotype was counted at least ten times. The chain carries TRBV7-2 and TRBJ1-4; no clear D gene. Looked up from germline, CDR1 is SGHTA and CDR2 is FQGNSA. Trimming pared 1 base from V and 7 bases from J, leaving 16 bases between. This CDR3 comprises 16 residues. CDR3 in DNA: TGTGCCAGCAGCTTAGAGGCCGGACGGTGGAGTGAAAAACTGTTTTTT. This gives the protein CASSLEAGRWSEKLFF.

Regarding this clonotype: At one end the junction does not follow the germline gene, possibly because of a read error. V is TRBV6-6 and J is TRBJ1-1; possibly TRBD1 for D (5 bases). This CDR3 is built from 13 residues. Per the germline V gene, CDR1 is MNHNY and CDR2 is SVGAGI (reference sequence). The CDR3 protein is CASEGALSTGAFF. Written as DNA, the CDR3 is TGTGCCAGTGAAGGGGCCTTAAGCACTGGAGCTTTCTTT.

The chain recombines TRBV2 with TRBJ1-3; D unclear. CDR3 length: 14 residues. The V end lost 4 bases, the J end lost 4 bases, and 11 bases lay between the germline ends. Germline V gene lookup returns CDR1 SNHLY and CDR2 FYNNEI. CDR3 coding DNA: TGTGCCAGCAGTGCAACCTTGATGGGAAACACCATATATTTT. It yields the protein CASSATLMGNTIYF.

This clonotype came up a few times. The V and J genes are TRBV15 and TRBJ2-2; D tentatively fits TRBD1 or TRBD2 (5 bases each). Per the germline V gene, CDR1 is LNHNV and CDR2 is YYDKDF (reference sequence). V was shortened by 3 bases and J by 6 bases, with 17 bases between the two germline ends. The CDR3 extends over 16 amino acids. The CDR3 region has the DNA TGTGCCACCAGCAGTTCCGGGACGGGTGTCCCCGGGGAGCTGTTTTTT. Translated, it gives CATSSSGTGVPGELFF. Combining the CDR3 with reference TRBV15 and TRBJ2-2 gives the whole variable domain DAMVIQNPRYQVTQFGKPVTLSCSQTLNHNVMYWYQQKSSQAPKLLFHYYDKDFNNEADTPDNFQSRRPNTSFCFLDIRSPGLGDTAMYLCATSSSGTGVPGELFFGEGSRLTVL.

The chain employs TRBV14 and TRBJ1-5; a possible D gene is TRBD1 (6 bases). Germline V lookup: CDR1 SGHDN, CDR2 FVKESK. The V gene lost 3 bases and the J gene lost 7 bases, with 13 bases spanning the gap. The CDR3 runs to 14 residues. The CDR3 spells CASSHSTGQQPQHF. CDR3 nucleotides: TGTGCCAGCAGCCACTCGACAGGTCAACAGCCCCAGCATTTT.

The chain is built from TRBV19 and TRBJ1-1; no firm D call. Germline-derived CDR1 and CDR2 are LNHDA and SQIVND (reference sequence). CDR3 length: 14 residues. V was pared by 5 bases and J by 1 base, with 11 bases between. CDR3 region: CASSGQRANTEAFF. The CDR3 region has the DNA TGTGCCAGTAGTGGCCAACGCGCGAACACTGAAGCTTTCTTT.

V is TRBV5-1 and J is TRBJ2-5; 10 nucleotides align to TRBD2. The germline CDR1 and CDR2 sequences are SGHRS and YFSETQ. This CDR3 region has 15 residues. J gave up 3 bases and V 5 bases, and 7 bases lay outside the gene matches. This CDR3 is CASRLASGRKETQYF. The DNA for the CDR3 is TGCGCCAGCAGGCTTGCTAGCGGGAGAAAAGAGACCCAGTACTTC. Variable domain in full (rest from reference TRBV5-1 and TRBJ2-5): KAGVTQTPRYLIKTRGQQVTLSCSPISGHRSVSWYQQTPGQGLQFLFEYFSETQRNKGNFPGRFSGRQFSNSRSEMNVSTLELGDSALYLCASRLASGRKETQYFGPGTRLLVL.

This chain joins TRBV25-1 and TRBJ2-2, with TRBD1 as a possible D gene (6 bases). Germline V lookup: CDR1 MGHDK, CDR2 SYGVNS. Trimming stripped 6 bases from V and 0 bases from J, with 8 bases between. The CDR3 runs 14 residues. The CDR3 loop reads CASRGGANTGELFF. The CDR3 region has the DNA TGTGCCAGCAGAGGGGGTGCGAACACCGGGGAGCTGTTTTTT.

Regarding this clonotype: Sequence at one end of the junction differs from germline and may be a read error. V usage is TRBV28 and J usage is TRBJ2-1; TRBD1 is a possible D gene (5 bases). Germline V gene sequence: CDR1 MDHEN, CDR2 SYDVKM. This CDR3 is built from 17 residues. CDR3 loop: CASSPTGHKRAYNEQLF. CDR3 DNA: TGTGCCAGCAGTCCGACCGGACACAAACGGGCCTACAATGAGCAGCTCTTC.

The chain employs TRBV7-9 and TRBJ2-3; 7 nucleotides line up with TRBD1. Germline V lookup: CDR1 SEHNR, CDR2 FQNEAQ (reference sequence). With 3 bases clipped from V and 2 bases from J, the junction kept 5 bases outside the gene matches. The CDR3 covers 15 residues. CDR3 nucleotides: TGTGCCAGCAGCTTGGGACAGCTGAACACAGATACGCAGTATTTT. Translated, it gives CASSLGQLNTDTQYF.

This clonotype turned up a few times. This sequence joins TRBV11-2 and TRBJ2-1; D unclear. The CDR3 consists of 16 residues. Deletions cut 2 bases from V and 10 bases from J, with 21 bases between. Germline CDR1 and CDR2: SGHAT and FQNNGV. In DNA, the CDR3 is TGTGCCAGCAGCTTAAGGCCGAGACCATCATTCGGGGAGCAGTTCTTC. This codes for CASSLRPRPSFGEQFF.

The CDR3 sequence is CASSLAPTGNYGYTF. The CDR3 nucleotides read TGTGCCAGCAGCTTAGCTCCGACAGGGAACTATGGCTACACCTTC. This chain links TRBV7-2 with TRBJ1-2; TRBD1 agrees at 7 bases. The V segment lost 0 bases and the J segment 2 bases; nucleotides outside the gene matches: 3. Germline V gives CDR1 SGHTA, CDR2 FQGNSA. CDR3 length equals 15 residues.

The genes are TRBV27 and TRBJ2-4; no clear D. The CDR3 length is 17 residues. Germline V gives CDR1 MNHEY, CDR2 SMNVEV (reference sequence). The V gene lost 2 bases and the J gene lost 0 bases, with 14 bases spanning the gap. The CDR3 reads CASSLRQDSLAKNIQYF. For the CDR3, the DNA is TGTGCCAGCAGTTTAAGGCAGGATAGTTTAGCCAAAAACATTCAGTACTTC.

This clonotype was found a few times. This chain uses TRBV11-2 with TRBJ2-3, with 10 bases that match TRBD2. The CDR3 is 17 amino acids. The germline V gene encodes CDR1 SGHAT and CDR2 FQNNGV. The ends lost 1 base at V and 1 base at J; junction bases unmatched: 5. The CDR3 DNA reads as TGTGCCAGCAGCTTAGGTGTACTAGCGGGGCGCACAGATACGCAGTATTTT. Its translation is CASSLGVLAGRTDTQYF.

This chain links TRBV6-5 with TRBJ2-1; 9 positions match TRBD1. This CDR3 is built from 17 residues. Germline-derived CDR1 and CDR2 are MNHEY and SVGAGI. The V gene end was trimmed by 0 bases and the J gene end by 4 bases; junction bases not matched to a gene: 7. The CDR3 DNA follows: TGTGCCAGCAGTTACTCCAGCGCCGGGACAGGGTACAATGAGCAGTTCTTC. Its protein is CASSYSSAGTGYNEQFF.

This clonotype turned up a few times. The gene calls are TRBV11-2 and TRBJ2-1; D ambiguous. The CDR3 consists of 17 residues. The V gene lost 5 bases and the J gene lost 1 base, with 18 bases spanning the gap. Per the germline V gene, CDR1 is SGHAT and CDR2 is FQNNGV. CDR3 residues: CASSPRLKQWSYNEQFF. The CDR3 DNA is TGTGCCAGCAGCCCTCGCCTGAAGCAATGGTCCTACAATGAGCAGTTCTTC.

The chain has TRBV5-6 and TRBJ1-1, with a weak D call TRBD1 (5 bases). V gave up 0 bases and J gave up 3 bases, with 12 bases separating them. Germline CDR1 and CDR2: SGHDT and YYEEEE. CDR3 length: 15 residues. For the CDR3, the DNA is TGTGCCAGCAGCTTGGGTGTCAGGGAGGACACTGAAGCTTTCTTT. Translated, it gives CASSLGVREDTEAFF.

The chain employs TRBV11-3 and TRBJ2-3; 9 bases map to TRBD2. The CDR3 has 17 amino acids. The germline V gene has CDR1 SGHNT and CDR2 YENEEA. Trimming cost V 5 bases and J 2 bases; bases outside gene matches: 11. The chain's CDR3 is CASSPPSGRHDTDTQYF. Here the CDR3 DNA reads TGTGCCAGCAGCCCCCCCAGCGGGAGGCATGACACAGATACGCAGTATTTT.

The CDR3 protein is CASSLRSSGATYNEQFF. The CDR3 region has the DNA TGTGCCAGCAGTTTACGATCTAGCGGGGCTACCTACAATGAGCAGTTCTTC. The V and J genes are TRBV27 and TRBJ2-1; 9 bases are a match to TRBD2. J lost 2 bases, V lost 2 bases, and 7 bases had no gene match. Per germline, CDR1 MNHEY and CDR2 SMNVEV (reference sequence). The CDR3 is made up of 17 amino acids.

The genes are TRBV6-2 or TRBV6-3 and TRBJ2-7; D gene ambiguous. The V end was cut by 3 bases, the J end by 2 bases, with 11 bases between. The CDR3 has 14 residues. The germline V gene encodes CDR1 MNHEY and CDR2 SVGEGT. This CDR3 reads CASSYSGSAYEQYF. CDR3 bases: TGTGCCAGCAGTTATTCCGGATCGGCCTACGAGCAGTACTTC.

V usage is TRBV6-2 or TRBV6-3 and J usage is TRBJ1-5; maybe TRBD1 (6 bases). The V gene lost 5 bases and the J gene lost 5 bases, with 19 bases spanning the gap. CDR3 length: 16 residues. Germline V CDR1 and CDR2: MNHEY, SVGEGT. The CDR3 region is CASSPNTGSRDQPQHF. CDR3 DNA: TGTGCCAGCAGTCCAAACACAGGGTCCCGGGATCAGCCCCAGCATTTT.

This rearrangement joins TRBV7-8 to TRBJ1-1; D gene ambiguous. This CDR3 has 15 amino acids. Germline CDR1 SGHVS, CDR2 FQNEAQ. V was clipped by 5 bases and J by 2 bases, with 15 bases between them. CDR3 coding DNA: TGTGCCAGCAGCGGGAAGACATCGGCTAACACTGAAGCTTTCTTT. This translates into CASSGKTSANTEAFF.

In this sample, this clonotype turned up a few times. The rearrangement uses TRBV7-9 and TRBJ2-3; 9 bases map to TRBD1. The CDR3 covers 13 residues. The trim removed 6 bases at V and 6 bases at J, leaving 4 bases unmatched. Germline V gene data show CDR1 as SEHNR and CDR2 as FQNEAQ (reference sequence). The CDR3 protein is CASSRTGEDTQYF. Written as DNA, the CDR3 is TGTGCCAGCAGTAGGACAGGGGAGGATACGCAGTATTTT.

The V and J genes are TRBV15 and TRBJ1-2, with D hard to call. CDR3 length equals 12 residues. The V end lost 5 bases, the J end lost 8 bases, and 12 bases lay between the germline ends. Germline V gene lookup returns CDR1 LNHNV and CDR2 YYDKDF (reference sequence). CDR3 sequence: CATSRDLQGYTF. CDR3 nucleotide sequence: TGTGCCACCAGCCGGGATCTTCAAGGCTACACCTTC.

This chain joins TRBV12-5 and TRBJ2-1; weak D call: TRBD1 (5 bases). Germline loops: CDR1 LGHNT, CDR2 FRNRAP. V lost 2 bases and J 8 bases, leaving 16 bases between the germline ends. The CDR3 is made up of 15 amino acids. CDR3 amino acids: CASGLRAGSQYEQFF. In nucleotides, the CDR3 is TGTGCTAGTGGTTTGAGGGCAGGGTCACAATATGAGCAGTTCTTC.

This clonotype was detected ten times or more. This rearrangement joins TRBV7-2 to TRBJ1-4, with D maybe TRBD1 (6 bases). V dropped 6 bases and J dropped 1 base, with 15 bases sitting between them. Germline V lookup: CDR1 SGHTA, CDR2 FQGNSA. The CDR3 sequence is 16 residues long. The CDR3 spells CASSWRGGGTNEKLFF. CDR3 sequence (DNA): TGTGCCAGCAGTTGGAGGGGGGGGGGAACTAATGAAAAACTGTTTTTT.

The rearrangement uses TRBV19 and TRBJ2-1; a possible D gene is TRBD2 (5 bases). This CDR3 is 17 amino acids long. Germline CDR1 and CDR2: LNHDA and SQIVND (reference sequence). Trimming cost V 7 bases and J 0 bases, with 19 bases left between them. Here the CDR3 DNA reads TGTGCCAGTACCCTCACAAGAGGGATTAGCTCCTACAATGAGCAGTTCTTC. It encodes CASTLTRGISSYNEQFF.

The V and J genes are TRBV10-3 and TRBJ2-1, with D uncertain. V shed 2 bases and J shed 0 bases, with 2 bases lying between them. From germline, CDR1 is ENHRY and CDR2 SYGVKD. The CDR3 has 13 amino acids. The CDR3 region has the DNA TGTGCCATCAGTGAGGGCTCCTACAATGAGCAGTTCTTC. Translated: CAISEGSYNEQFF.

This chain joins TRBV23-1 and TRBJ2-3, with 9 positions matching TRBD2. TRBV23-1 counts as an open reading frame of uncertain function. The J segment lost 0 bases and the V segment lost 8 bases, leaving 21 bases of the junction unmatched. The CDR3 runs to 20 residues. The CDR3 DNA follows: TGCGCCAGCGCTCCCCTACTGGAGACTAGCGGTATTGGGAGCACAGATACGCAGTATTTT. The encoded protein is CASAPLLETSGIGSTDTQYF.

This clonotype appeared a few times. The rearrangement uses TRBV4-1 and TRBJ2-2, with TRBD2 matching over 7 bases. The germline CDR1 and CDR2 sequences are MGHRA and YSYEKL. The CDR3 runs 19 residues. Trimming took 0 bases from V and 0 from J; bases not matched to a gene: 10. The CDR3 coding sequence is TGCGCCAGCAGCCAAGAGTGGGCGGGAGAAACCTCGAACACCGGGGAGCTGTTTTTT. Amino acid sequence: CASSQEWAGETSNTGELFF.

This clonotype was counted between two and nine times. The chain combines TRBV10-3 with TRBJ2-6; D is unclear. With 0 bases removed from V and 3 bases from J, the gap between germline ends came to 18 bases. This CDR3 is built from 19 residues. CDR1 is ENHRY, CDR2 SYGVKD, per germline. The CDR3 bases are TGTGCCATCAGTGAGTCTGTCCTACATGGAGCCTTTGGGGCCAACGTCCTGACTTTC. Its protein product is CAISESVLHGAFGANVLTF.

This clonotype was counted at least ten times. The chain couples TRBV7-2 to TRBJ2-1, with 10 bases matching TRBD2. This CDR3 spans 17 amino acids. CDR1 is SGHTA and CDR2 is FQGNSA in the germline V gene. V was pared by 3 bases and J by 2 bases, with 7 bases of the junction left unmatched. The DNA for the CDR3 is TGTGCCAGCAGCTTGGGGGGACTAGCGAAAACCTACAATGAGCAGTTCTTC. It specifies CASSLGGLAKTYNEQFF.